The text below deals with one T cell receptor beta chain. What it binds is not known. This entry is derived from a study of T cells in localized non-small cell lung cancer. Study-level points and caveats: The study sequenced only one region of the tumor. As a result, intratumor heterogeneity could not be excluded and remains possible. Appearance in adjacent lung was seen for a median 57 of the top 100 tumor clones.

This table comes from immunoSEQ multiplex PCR, and its TCRdb copy is limited to in-frame clones, with some not included. The sample yields about 130,000 clones, roughly 90% seen once. V gave up 1 base and J gave up 9 bases; unmatched junction bases: 1. Germline loops: CDR1 SGHRS, CDR2 YFSETQ. This CDR3 comprises 13 residues. V gene TRBV5-1 combines with J gene TRBJ2-1; TRBD2 matches at 10 bases. This TCR derives from a female donor older than 55 with stage I lung adenocarcinoma. The sequencing used peripheral blood, collected before any cancer treatment. CDR3 region: CASSLLAGGEQFF. The DNA for the CDR3 is TGCGCCAGCAGCTTGTTAGCGGGAGGTGAGCAGTTCTTC.